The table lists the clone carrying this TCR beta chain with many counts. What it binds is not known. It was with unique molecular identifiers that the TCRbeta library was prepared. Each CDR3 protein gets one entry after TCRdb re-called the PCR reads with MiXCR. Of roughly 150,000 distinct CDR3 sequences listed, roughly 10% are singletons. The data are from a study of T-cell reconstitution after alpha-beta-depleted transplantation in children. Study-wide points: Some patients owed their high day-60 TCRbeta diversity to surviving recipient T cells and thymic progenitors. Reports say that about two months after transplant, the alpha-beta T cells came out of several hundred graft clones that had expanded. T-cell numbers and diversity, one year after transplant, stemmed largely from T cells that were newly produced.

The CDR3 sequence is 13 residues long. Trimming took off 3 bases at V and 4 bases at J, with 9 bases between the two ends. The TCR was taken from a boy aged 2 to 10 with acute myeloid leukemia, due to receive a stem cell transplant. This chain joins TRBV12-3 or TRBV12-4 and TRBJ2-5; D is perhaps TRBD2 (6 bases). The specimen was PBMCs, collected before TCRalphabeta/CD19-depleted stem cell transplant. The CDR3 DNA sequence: TGTGCCAGCAGTTTCTTTAGCGGAGAGACCCAGTACTTC. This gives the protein CASSFFSGETQYF.